This T cell receptor (beta chain) was profiled in a study of cytomegalovirus exposure and HLA in healthy donors. General study results and limits: Confirmation in vitro established that a few CMV-associated chains were specific for CMV antigens.

As concerns this clone: The antigen is unknown.

Amplification used 60 Vbeta primers and 13 Jbeta primers. The table came from immunoSEQ multiplex PCR; TCRdb's copy has only in-frame clones and leaves some out. The sample has some 130,000 clones, about 80% seen once. J was trimmed by 4 bases and V by 1 base; bases with no gene match: 2. Per germline, CDR1 SGHTA and CDR2 FQGNSA. CDR3 length: 15 amino acids. The TCR comes from a girl aged 2 to 9 in good health and CMV-seronegative. The chain carries TRBV7-2 and TRBJ2-1; 9 nucleotides match TRBD2. Material for sequencing was PBMCs. In nucleotides, the CDR3 is TGTGCCAGCAGCTTAGTAGCGGGGGAGTACAATGAGCAGTTCTTC. It translates to CASSLVAGEYNEQFF.